A single sample gave rise to the 20 T cell receptor beta chains below, sequenced in a study of blood T cell repertoires in COVID-19 (dated by TCRdb to between 2020 and 2021). Libraries were prepared through the immunoSEQ multiplex PCR assay. TCRdb limited this immuneACCESS table to in-frame rearrangements with V and J called. A share of clones is missing; checked studies link under half to unresolved V genes, and the rest is unexplained. This sample gives some 160,000 clones in total; about 80% of them show up just once. The biggest ten clones account for approximately 10% of the sample. The sample comprised peripheral blood. The receptors come from a man between 65 and 85 years old with active or convalescent COVID-19.

The chain joins TRBV11-2 to TRBJ2-5; TRBD1 agrees at 8 bases. The V segment lost 5 bases and the J segment 6 bases; nucleotides outside the gene matches: 8. The CDR3 is made up of 14 amino acids. CDR1 and CDR2 from the germline V gene are SGHAT and FQNNGV. The CDR3 loop reads CASSADRAMKTQYF. The CDR3 DNA sequence: TGTGCCAGCAGCGCGGACAGGGCAATGAAGACCCAGTACTTC.

V is TRBV9 and J is TRBJ2-3, with TRBD2 identical over 13 bases. The CDR3 length is 19 residues. The junction had 15 bases not matched to a gene; V was cut back by 3 bases and J by 5 bases. In germline, CDR1 is SGDLS, CDR2 YYNGEE. The CDR3 loop reads CASSDETGTSGDQGDTQYF. DNA of the CDR3: TGTGCCAGCAGCGATGAGACTGGGACTAGCGGGGACCAGGGAGATACGCAGTATTTT.

The CDR3: CASSRTGVEQYF. The CDR3 nucleotides are TGTGCCAGCAGCAGGACAGGGGTCGAGCAGTACTTC. This rearrangement joins TRBV5-5 to TRBJ2-7; 9 bases align to TRBD1. The CDR3 is made up of 12 amino acids. Losses at the gene ends were 4 bases for V and 6 bases for J; bases not matched to a gene: 2. CDR1 is SGHKS and CDR2 is YYEKEE in the germline V gene (reference sequence).

The rearrangement links TRBV27 to TRBJ1-5, with no clear D. The V gene lost 5 bases and the J gene lost 3 bases, with 5 bases spanning the gap. The CDR3 has 12 residues. Germline CDR1 and CDR2: MNHEY and SMNVEV (reference sequence). In DNA, the CDR3 is TGTGCCAGCAGTGGCCTCAATCAGCCCCAGCATTTT. It yields the protein CASSGLNQPQHF.

The rearrangement joins TRBV6-2 or TRBV6-3 to TRBJ1-5; D is possibly TRBD1 (6 bases). The CDR3 runs to 18 residues. The V end was cut by 3 bases, the J end by 2 bases, with 20 bases between. The germline V gene encodes CDR1 MNHEY and CDR2 SVGEGT. CDR3 sequence reads: CASSYGQGRRERNQPQHF. The DNA for the CDR3 is TGTGCCAGCAGTTATGGGCAGGGGAGACGGGAACGCAATCAGCCCCAGCATTTT.

The J gene is TRBJ1-1, the V gene TRBV5-1; TRBD1 might be the D (5 bases). The germline V gene has CDR1 SGHRS and CDR2 YFSETQ. Trimming took off 0 bases at V and 1 base at J, with 10 bases between the two ends. The CDR3 contains 15 residues. In DNA, the CDR3 is TGCGCCAGCAGCTTGGGTTGGGGGGAGAACACTGAAGCTTTCTTT. It is translated as CASSLGWGENTEAFF.

This clone was seen only once. The chain links TRBV7-2 to TRBJ1-1, with D uncertain. CDR3 length equals 10 residues. Germline CDR1 SGHTA, CDR2 FQGNSA. Trimming cost V 5 bases and J 11 bases, with 9 bases left between them. CDR3 nucleotide sequence: TGTGCCAGCAGCCCTTTAGAGGCTTTCTTT. Translating it yields CASSPLEAFF.

V is TRBV28 and J is TRBJ1-3; perhaps TRBD1 as D (5 bases). The CDR3 is 14 amino acids. Trimming left V 3 bases short and J 5 bases short, with 11 bases between. The germline V gene has CDR1 MDHEN and CDR2 SYDVKM. The CDR3 sequence: CASSFLDKRNTIYF. The CDR3 nucleotides are TGTGCCAGCAGTTTCCTGGACAAACGAAACACCATATATTTT.

This clone was seen a few times. One junction end does not reproduce the germline sequence, and a read error may be involved. The chain links TRBV7-7 to TRBJ2-2; TRBD2 matches at 8 bases. Germline lookup yields CDR1 SSHAT and CDR2 FNYEAQ (reference sequence). The CDR3 totals 15 residues. The CDR3 region has the DNA TGTGCTAGCAGCTTAGACGGGAGGGGCACCGGGGAGCTGTTTTTT. Translation gives CASSLDGRGTGELFF.

This chain connects TRBV7-2 to TRBJ1-6; 9 bases are shared with TRBD1. This CDR3 is 15 amino acids long. Per germline, CDR1 SGHTA and CDR2 FQGNSA. V lost 3 bases, J lost 5 bases, and 2 bases stayed unmatched. DNA for the CDR3: TGTGCCAGCAGCTTCCGACAGGGGGATAATTCACCCCTCCACTTT. This encodes CASSFRQGDNSPLHF.

This sequence joins TRBV4-3 and TRBJ2-3; D is perhaps TRBD1 (6 bases). Between the trimmed V and J ends, which lost 1 base and 4 bases, there was a span of 12 bases. The CDR3 runs 15 residues. Germline assignment: CDR1 LGHNA and CDR2 YSLEER. CDR3 in DNA: TGCGCCAGCAGCCAAGTGGCAGGGGCCTCAGATACGCAGTATTTT. Translating gives CASSQVAGASDTQYF.

The chain combines TRBV14 with TRBJ2-7; perhaps TRBD1 as D (5 bases). The ends were cut back, 8 bases at V and 3 bases at J, with 17 bases in the middle. The CDR3 is made up of 14 amino acids. Germline V gives CDR1 SGHDN, CDR2 FVKESK. The CDR3 DNA reads as TGTGCCAGCTCTAAGGGGCGAACAAACTACGAGCAGTACTTC. Translated: CASSKGRTNYEQYF.

The chain joins TRBV29-1 to TRBJ2-3; 7 bases are a match to TRBD2. Germline CDR1 SQVTM, CDR2 ANQGSEA. Trimming cost V 3 bases and J 3 bases; bases outside gene matches: 6. The CDR3 length is 14 residues. Here the CDR3 DNA reads TGCAGCGTTGAGAGGGAGGGACCTACAGATACGCAGTATTTT. Protein: CSVEREGPTDTQYF.

This chain joins TRBV19 and TRBJ1-5; no reliable D call. The germline V and J ends were trimmed by 3 bases and 2 bases, with 8 bases remaining between them. Germline V lookup: CDR1 LNHDA, CDR2 SQIVND (reference sequence). The CDR3 consists of 14 residues. The CDR3 DNA is TGTGCCAGTAGTATTTCTCAGGGCAATCAGCCCCAGCATTTT. Translated, it gives CASSISQGNQPQHF.

The chain couples TRBV7-9 to TRBJ2-5; weak D call: TRBD1 (6 bases). The germline gives CDR1 SEHNR, CDR2 FQNEAQ (reference sequence). The ends were cut back, 5 bases at V and 2 bases at J, with 12 bases in the middle. The CDR3 is 14 amino acids. The CDR3 DNA reads TGTGCCAGCAGCCTCCCAGACAGGCAAGAGACCCAGTACTTC. This translates into CASSLPDRQETQYF. The whole variable domain, remainder taken from reference TRBV7-9 and TRBJ2-5, is DTGVSQNPRHKITKRGQNVTFRCDPISEHNRLYWYRQTLGQGPEFLTYFQNEAQLEKSRLLSDRFSAERPKGSFSTLEIQRTEQGDSAMYLCASSLPDRQETQYFGPGTRLLVL.

V gene TRBV9 combines with J gene TRBJ2-1; TRBD2 matches at 15 bases. V lost 4 bases to trimming and J lost 6 bases; unmatched junction nucleotides: 5. The CDR3 consists of 16 residues. Germline V gene lookup returns CDR1 SGDLS and CDR2 YYNGEE. CDR3: CASSPRTSGRGNEQFF. CDR3 DNA: TGTGCCAGCAGCCCCCGGACTAGCGGGAGGGGCAATGAGCAGTTCTTC.

The rearrangement uses TRBV7-8 and TRBJ2-2; 8 nucleotides line up with TRBD2. With 5 bases clipped from V and 8 bases from J, the junction kept 13 bases outside the gene matches. Germline values: CDR1 SGHVS, CDR2 FQNEAQ. The CDR3 extends over 16 amino acids. The CDR3 sequence is CASSNRAGASSGELFF. Here the CDR3 DNA reads TGTGCCAGCAGCAACCGAGCGGGAGCGAGTTCGGGGGAGCTGTTTTTT.

The rearrangement joins TRBV18 to TRBJ2-1; 14 bases align to TRBD2. Germline loops: CDR1 KGHSH, CDR2 LQKENI. The CDR3 covers 15 residues. Germline trimming cut 7 bases from V and 9 bases from J; bases unmatched to any gene: 8. CDR3 in amino acids: CASLLGTSGSGEQFF. The CDR3 nucleotides are TGTGCCAGCTTATTAGGGACTAGCGGGAGTGGTGAGCAGTTCTTC.

This chain connects TRBV15 to TRBJ2-5; 7 bases fit TRBD2. This CDR3 has 18 residues. The junction had 11 bases not matched to a gene; V was cut back by 0 bases and J by 1 base. Looked up from germline, CDR1 is LNHNV and CDR2 is YYDKDF (reference sequence). The CDR3 region is CATSRDWAGSSGQETQYF. The CDR3 bases are TGTGCCACCAGCAGAGATTGGGCGGGGTCTAGCGGCCAAGAGACCCAGTACTTC.

The chain uses TRBV28 and TRBJ1-4; perhaps TRBD1 as D (5 bases). CDR3 length equals 16 residues. Trimming stripped 5 bases from V and 7 bases from J, with 20 bases between. CDR1 MDHEN and CDR2 SYDVKM come from the germline V gene. The CDR3 sequence: CASSPLGRGEGEKLFF. CDR3 sequence (DNA): TGTGCCAGCAGTCCCCTGGGGAGGGGCGAGGGTGAAAAACTGTTTTTT.